This T cell receptor beta chain originates from a study of cytomegalovirus exposure and HLA in healthy donors. Trimming cost V 5 bases and J 3 bases; bases outside gene matches: 4. CDR3 length equals 14 residues. Germline V gives CDR1 LNHDA, CDR2 SQIVND (reference sequence). The PCR ran on 60 Vbeta and 13 Jbeta primers. Sequencing was performed with immunoSEQ multiplex PCR; in TCRdb, only in-frame clones are kept and a portion is missing. Here the sample spans about 160,000 clones, approximately 80% being singletons. In its sample, this clone was seen a few times. As yet, its antigen is unknown. Study findings and constraints: On later analysis, the bulk of CMV-associated TCR beta chains appeared to be HLA-restricted.

This cohort consisted of healthy bone marrow donors. This sequence was found in a man aged 35 to 55 in good health and CMV-seronegative. The chain is built from TRBV19 and TRBJ2-7; 10 bases map to TRBD2. Material for sequencing was PBMCs. CDR3 protein: CASSPLAGGYEQYF. Written as DNA, the CDR3 is TGTGCCAGTAGTCCCTTAGCGGGGGGCTACGAGCAGTACTTC.